A selection of T cell receptor beta chains follows, all from one sample in a study of blood T cell repertoires in COVID-19. The protocol was immunoSEQ multiplex PCR, while the TCRdb copy is restricted to in-frame clones and leaves out a portion. This repertoire shows a few hundred thousand clones, roughly 90% found once; its top ten account for approximately 3%. Sequenced material: peripheral blood. These receptors were collected from a young woman with COVID-19, enrolled during active disease. CDR3s include the opening cysteine and the closing phenylalanine or tryptophan. The D gene is left open where the match is weak. Only some rows state a clone size, as once, few, many or a class for expanded clones.

>-|TRBJ2-5|TRBV5-4|TRBD2
TGTGCCAGCAGCTTCGGACTAGATGAAGAGACCCAGTACTTC
CASSFGLDEETQYF
>-|TRBJ2-1|TRBV11-2|TRBD1
TGTGCCAGCAGCTTAAACAGGGGCTACCCAGGGAATGAGCAGTTCTTC
CASSLNRGYPGNEQFF
>-|TRBJ2-3|TRBV20-1|TRBD2
TGCAGTGCTAGTGATCCGCCAAGCGGGAGAGAAGGAGGTTGGTCAGATACGCAGTATTTT
CSASDPPSGREGGWSDTQYF
>once|TRBJ2-1|TRBV19|TRBD2
TGTGCCAGTAGTATTACTAGCGGGGTACGCTCCTACAATGAGCAGTTCTTC
CASSITSGVRSYNEQFF
>-|TRBJ1-6|TRBV15|-
TGTGCCACCAGCAGCCGAAGGCACGGGAATTCACCCCTCCACTTT
CATSSRRHGNSPLHF
>-|TRBJ1-2|TRBV6-5|TRBD1
TGTGCCAGCAGTTACTCAGGGGGCGCTGGGGGCTACACCTTC
CASSYSGGAGGYTF
>once|TRBJ1-1|TRBV24-1|TRBD1
TGTGCCACCAGAGGACAGGCGGACACTGAAGCTTTCTTT
CATRGQADTEAFF
>once|TRBJ1-4|TRBV5-1|-
TGCGCCAGCAGCTTGCCCGGGACGGAGGGTGAAAAACTGTTTTTT
CASSLPGTEGEKLFF
>-|TRBJ1-1|TRBV11-3|TRBD1
TGTGCCAGCAGCTCCCAGACAGGGGGCACTGAAGCTTTCTTT
CASSSQTGGTEAFF
>-|TRBJ2-1|TRBV19|TRBD2
TGTGCCAGTAGTATAGTGGCGGGACTAGCCTACAATGAGCAGTTCTTC
CASSIVAGLAYNEQFF
>-|TRBJ2-1|TRBV14|-
TGTGCCAGCAGCCCTCTTACCGGGACACGGGGCGGTGAGCAGTTCTTC
CASSPLTGTRGGEQFF
>-|TRBJ2-4|TRBV12-3/TRBV12-4|-
TGTGCCAGCAGTCCGACGGAGGTTGACATTCAGTACTTC
CASSPTEVDIQYF
>-|TRBJ1-4|TRBV7-8|-
TGTGCCAGCAGCCCTTTGGCGGGAACTAATGAAAAACTGTTTTTT
CASSPLAGTNEKLFF
>-|TRBJ1-5|TRBV2|-
TGTGCCAGCAGTGAATGGTTATATGCAGGGGAAGGGCAGCCCCAGCATTTT
CASSEWLYAGEGQPQHF
>-|TRBJ2-5|TRBV6-5|-
TGTGCCAGCAGGAGGGAAGAGACCCAGTACTTC
CASRREETQYF
>-|TRBJ2-1|TRBV6-2/TRBV6-3|TRBD2
TGTGCCAGCAGTTACTCGATGGAGTTCCGGGGGACTAACAATGAGCAGTTCTTC
CASSYSMEFRGTNNEQFF
>-|TRBJ2-2|TRBV12-5|TRBD2
TGTGCTAGTGGTTTGTCCGGGGCGGGGGGCACCGGGGAGCTGTTTTTT
CASGLSGAGGTGELFF
>few|TRBJ1-6|TRBV3-1/TRBV3-2|-
TGTGCCAGCAGCCAAGGGGCAGTAGGTCGGAATTCACCCCTCCACTTT
CASSQGAVGRNSPLHF
>-|TRBJ2-3|TRBV2|TRBD2
TGTGCCAGCATGTTGGGCGGGAGGGAGGCAGATACGCAGTATTTT
CASMLGGREADTQYF
>-|TRBJ2-4|TRBV6-2/TRBV6-3|-
TGTGCCAGCACCCCGGGGGCCTGGGGAAACATTCAGTACTTC
CASTPGAWGNIQYF
>-|TRBJ1-4|TRBV5-1|-
TGCGCCAGCAGCTTGGGAGCAGACTCAAGGGGTGAAAAACTGTTTTTT
CASSLGADSRGEKLFF
>-|TRBJ1-6|TRBV18|-
TGTGCCAGCTCACCGGCACAGGTTAATTCACCCCTCCACTTT
CASSPAQVNSPLHF
>-|TRBJ2-2|TRBV5-6|TRBD1
TGTGCCAGCAGCGGGACAGGGGTCGCCGGGGAGCTGTTTTTT
CASSGTGVAGELFF
>once|TRBJ1-2|TRBV27|TRBD1
TGTGCCAGCAGTTTCAGGGGGCTAGCCTTAGGTGGCTACACCTTC
CASSFRGLALGGYTF
>-|TRBJ1-1|TRBV6-5|TRBD1
TGTGCCAGCAGGGACAGGGTGGGGGCTTTCTTT
CASRDRVGAFF
>-|TRBJ2-3|TRBV15|TRBD2
TGTGCCACCAGCAGAGATCGGCTAGCGGGGCAGTATTTT
CATSRDRLAGQYF
>-|TRBJ2-5|TRBV9|-
TGTGCCAGCAGCGTAGCTACAGGGCAGGGTCCGGAGACCCAGTACTTC
CASSVATGQGPETQYF
>-|TRBJ2-2|TRBV11-2|TRBD1
TGTGCCAGCAGCTTGGGACAGCGAGACACCGGGGAGCTGTTTTTT
CASSLGQRDTGELFF
>-|TRBJ2-1|TRBV4-3|TRBD2
TGCGCCAGCAGCCAAGATTTCTTTAGCGGGCGAAGCTCCTACAATGAGCAGTTCTTC
CASSQDFFSGRSSYNEQFF
>-|TRBJ2-5|TRBV27|TRBD2
TGTGCCAGCAGTTCCCGAGCGGGGGGGCTGGAGACCCAGTACTTC
CASSSRAGGLETQYF
>-|TRBJ2-3|TRBV9|-
TGTGCCAGCAGCGCCCGTCCCGGGAATCTCATCACAGATACGCAGTATTTT
CASSARPGNLITDTQYF
>-|TRBJ2-1|TRBV4-1|TRBD2
TGCGCCAGCAGCCAAGAACCAAGCGGGGGTAGGGAGCAGTTCTTC
CASSQEPSGGREQFF
>-|TRBJ1-5|TRBV9|-
TGTGCCAGCAGCCAGGACAGTTTTAGCAATCAGCCCCAGCATTTT
CASSQDSFSNQPQHF
>-|TRBJ1-5|TRBV19|TRBD1
TGTGCCAGTAGCCTGACAGGGGTAAATCAGCCCCAGCATTTT
CASSLTGVNQPQHF
>-|TRBJ1-6|TRBV12-5|TRBD1
TGTGCTAGTGGGGGGGGACAGATGAATTCACCCCTCCACTTT
CASGGGQMNSPLHF
>few|TRBJ1-6|TRBV4-3|-
TGCGCCAGCAGCCAAGATTACGGCGGCTCCTATAATTCACCCCTCCACTTT
CASSQDYGGSYNSPLHF
>-|TRBJ1-1|TRBV16|-
TGTGCCAGCAGCCAATCGGGGGGGTCTGGTGAAGCTTTCTTT
CASSQSGGSGEAFF
>-|TRBJ1-2|TRBV27|-
TGTGCCAGCAGTTCGGGGGGTACTAACTATGGCTACACCTTC
CASSSGGTNYGYTF
>-|TRBJ2-7|TRBV7-2|-
TGTGCCAGCAGCTGGGTGCGACAGGCCAACTACGAGCAGTACTTC
CASSWVRQANYEQYF
>once|TRBJ2-5|TRBV14|-
TGTGCCAGCAGCCAAGAAGGTCCAGCGGGCCTGGGAGAGACCCAGTACTTC
CASSQEGPAGLGETQYF
>-|TRBJ2-1|TRBV11-3|TRBD1
TGTGCCAGCAGCTTCGGACAGGGGCCCCACAATGAGCAGTTCTTC
CASSFGQGPHNEQFF
>once|TRBJ1-2|TRBV5-4|-
TGTGCCAGCAGCCGGGAGGATCCGGATGGCTACACCTTC
CASSREDPDGYTF
>-|TRBJ2-3|TRBV5-6|TRBD2
TGTGCCAGCACCAAGGGACTAGCGGGACCAGATACGCAGTATTTT
CASTKGLAGPDTQYF
>-|TRBJ2-7|TRBV7-2|-
TGTGCCAGCAGCTTAGTCAACGGTGCGCAGTACTTC
CASSLVNGAQYF
>-|TRBJ2-1|TRBV4-3|TRBD2
TGCGCCAGCAGCCAAGGGGCGGGAGGCTCCTACAATGAGCAGTTCTTC
CASSQGAGGSYNEQFF
>-|TRBJ1-2|TRBV28|-
TGTGCCAGCAACCCACCCGGCGGCAACTATGGCTACACCTTC
CASNPPGGNYGYTF
>few|TRBJ2-2|TRBV2|TRBD1
TGTGCCAGCAGTGGGTTGAGGGGGCGGGCCGGGGAGCTGTTTTTT
CASSGLRGRAGELFF
>-|TRBJ2-7|TRBV2|-
TGTGCCAGCAGGGACAGCGTCTACGAGCAGTACTTC
CASRDSVYEQYF
>-|TRBJ1-2|TRBV4-3|-
TGCGCCAGCAGCCAGGGTTACAGGGAGCGCTATGGCTACACCTTC
CASSQGYRERYGYTF
>-|TRBJ2-1|TRBV7-6|TRBD2
TGTGCCAGCAGCTTACTAGCGGGTTGGAATGAGCAGTTCTTC
CASSLLAGWNEQFF
>-|TRBJ2-1|TRBV14|-
TGTGCCAGCAGCCAAGTAAACAATGAGCAGTTCTTC
CASSQVNNEQFF
>few|TRBJ1-1|TRBV6-5|-
TGTGCCAGCAGTTACTCGAGGCTAAGCGCTGAAGCTTTCTTT
CASSYSRLSAEAFF
>-|TRBJ2-3|TRBV5-1|-
TGCGCCAGCAGCGATGTACCTCACACGAACACAGATACGCAGTATTTT
CASSDVPHTNTDTQYF
>-|TRBJ1-2|TRBV5-6|-
TGTGCCAGCAGCTTGGCCACGGCAGGGTTTCAGTATGGCTACACCTTC
CASSLATAGFQYGYTF
>-|TRBJ2-3|TRBV10-1|-
TGCGCCAGCAGTGTCGGGGACGGGAGAACCCCCGATACGCAGTATTTT
CASSVGDGRTPDTQYF
>-|TRBJ2-5|TRBV5-1|TRBD1
TGCGCCAGCAGCGAGGTTGGGACAGAAGAGACCCAGTACTTC
CASSEVGTEETQYF
>-|TRBJ2-1|TRBV6-4|TRBD2
TGTGCCAGCAGTGCCACTAGCGGGGGGGGTCTCAATGAGCAGTTCTTC
CASSATSGGGLNEQFF
>-|TRBJ1-1|TRBV10-1|-
TGCGCCAGCAAACGAGGGCCGAACACTGAAGCTTTCTTT
CASKRGPNTEAFF
>-|TRBJ1-4|TRBV19|-
TGTGCCAGTAGTACGGGGAGACAGGCTGATGAAAAACTGTTTTTT
CASSTGRQADEKLFF